This T cell receptor beta chain is drawn from a study of T cells in Graves' hyperthyroidism and ophthalmopathy. Study-wide results and limits: A model of 13 V-J pairs discriminated ophthalmopathy from stable hyperthyroidism.

This clonotype came up a few times. Its specificity is unknown. V lost 5 bases and J 3 bases, leaving 10 bases between the germline ends. Germline lookup yields CDR1 MNHNS and CDR2 SASEGT. The CDR3 runs 13 residues. TCR beta CDR3 sequences were amplified from RNA transcripts. A set of HTBI primers served as the primers for a first-round RT-PCR of the TCR CDR3. MiXCR was run by TCRdb on the multiplex PCR reads, yielding one entry per CDR3 protein. The sample lists 250,000 to 300,000 distinct CDR3 sequences, 13% to 15% seen once, with 30% to 35% in the top ten. The chain uses TRBV6-1 and TRBJ1-1; D might be TRBD1 (5 bases). The sequence was collected from a woman between 45 and 65 years old with Graves' hyperthyroidism that later progressed to Graves' ophthalmopathy. The sample consisted of blood. Here the CDR3 DNA reads TGTGCCAGCAGTTATACAGGACACACTGAAGCTTTCTTT. It codes for CASSYTGHTEAFF.